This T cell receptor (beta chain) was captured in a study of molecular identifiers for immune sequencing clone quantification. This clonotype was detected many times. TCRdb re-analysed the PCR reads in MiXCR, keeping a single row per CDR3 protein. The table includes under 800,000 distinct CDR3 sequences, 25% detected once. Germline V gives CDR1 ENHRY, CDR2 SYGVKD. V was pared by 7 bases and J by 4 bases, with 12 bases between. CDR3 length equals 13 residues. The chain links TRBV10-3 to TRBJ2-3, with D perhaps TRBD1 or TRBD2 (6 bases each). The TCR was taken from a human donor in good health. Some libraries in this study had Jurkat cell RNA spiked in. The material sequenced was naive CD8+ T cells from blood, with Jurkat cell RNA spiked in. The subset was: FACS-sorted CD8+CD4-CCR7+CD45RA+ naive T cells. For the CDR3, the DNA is TGTGCCATCAATAAGGAGGGGGCAGATACGCAGTATTTT. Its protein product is CAINKEGADTQYF.